The source of this T cell receptor beta chain is a study of beta chain features in type 1 diabetes. The study, taken as a whole, reports: In the patient group, naive, central memory and Treg TCRB repertoires seemed more alike than in the healthy donor group. Patients with type 1 diabetes carried fewer insertions and had more deletions at their VDJ junctions. cDNA-based reads could over-represent cells with high TCR expression. There was a moderate but significant shortening of TCRB CDR3s in all four CD4+ subsets of Type 1 diabetes patients.

Expressed TCRB transcripts were sequenced because the isolated RNA had all been reverse transcribed beforehand. Sequencing was performed with immunoSEQ multiplex PCR; in TCRdb, only in-frame clones are kept and a portion is missing. Of some 240,000 clones listed, about a sixth are singletons. A remark on this clone: What it binds is unknown.

In germline, CDR1 is SGHTA, CDR2 FQGNSA. The CDR3 spans 12 residues. V lost 5 bases and J lost 0, with 5 bases in between. Sequencing was carried out using naive CD4+ T cells from blood. This TCR was sampled from a man aged 25-45 years with type 1 diabetes. This rearrangement joins TRBV7-2 to TRBJ2-7; D not certain. For the CDR3, the DNA is TGTGCCAGCAGCCCGAGCTCCTACGAGCAGTACTTC. Its protein is CASSPSSYEQYF.